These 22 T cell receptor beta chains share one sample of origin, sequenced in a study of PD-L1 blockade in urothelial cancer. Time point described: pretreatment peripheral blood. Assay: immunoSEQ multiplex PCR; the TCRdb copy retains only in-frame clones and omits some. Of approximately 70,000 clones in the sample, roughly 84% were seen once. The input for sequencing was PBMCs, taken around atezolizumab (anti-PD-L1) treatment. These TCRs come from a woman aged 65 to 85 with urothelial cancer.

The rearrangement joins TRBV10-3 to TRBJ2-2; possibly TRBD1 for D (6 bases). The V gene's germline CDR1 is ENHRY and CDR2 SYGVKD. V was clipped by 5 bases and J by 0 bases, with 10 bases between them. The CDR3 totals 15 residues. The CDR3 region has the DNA TGTGCCATCAGTTCACAGGGAACGAACACCGGGGAGCTGTTTTTT. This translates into CAISSQGTNTGELFF.

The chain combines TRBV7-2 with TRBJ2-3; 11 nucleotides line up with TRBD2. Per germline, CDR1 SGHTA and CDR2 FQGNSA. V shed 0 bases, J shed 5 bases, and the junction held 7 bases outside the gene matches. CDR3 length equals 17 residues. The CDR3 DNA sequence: TGTGCCAGCAGCTTAGCGGTTAGCGGGGGGGCGGTAGATACGCAGTATTTT. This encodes CASSLAVSGGAVDTQYF. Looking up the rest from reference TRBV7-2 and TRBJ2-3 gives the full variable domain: GAGVSQSPSNKVTEKGKDVELRCDPISGHTALYWYRQSLGQGLEFLIYFQGNSAPDKSGLPSDRFSAERTGGSVSTLTIQRTQQEDSAVYLCASSLAVSGGAVDTQYFGPGTRLTVL.

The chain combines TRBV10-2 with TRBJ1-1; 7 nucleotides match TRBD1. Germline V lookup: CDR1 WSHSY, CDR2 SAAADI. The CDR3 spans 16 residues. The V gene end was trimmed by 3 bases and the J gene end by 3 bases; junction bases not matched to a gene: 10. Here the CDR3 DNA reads TGCGCCAGCAGTGATCTCACGACAGGGAAGGACACTGAAGCTTTCTTT. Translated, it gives CASSDLTTGKDTEAFF.

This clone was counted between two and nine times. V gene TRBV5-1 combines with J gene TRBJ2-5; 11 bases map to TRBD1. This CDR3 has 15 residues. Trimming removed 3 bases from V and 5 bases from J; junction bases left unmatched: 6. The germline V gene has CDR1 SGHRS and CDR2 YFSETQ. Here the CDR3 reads CASSWRTGGGETQYF. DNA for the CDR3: TGCGCCAGCAGCTGGAGGACAGGGGGCGGTGAGACCCAGTACTTC.

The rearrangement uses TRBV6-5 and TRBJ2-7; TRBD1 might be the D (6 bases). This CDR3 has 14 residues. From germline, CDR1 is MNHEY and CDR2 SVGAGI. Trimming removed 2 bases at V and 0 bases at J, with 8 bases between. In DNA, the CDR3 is TGTGCCAGCAGTTACCGCAGGGGCTCCTACGAGCAGTACTTC. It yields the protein CASSYRRGSYEQYF.

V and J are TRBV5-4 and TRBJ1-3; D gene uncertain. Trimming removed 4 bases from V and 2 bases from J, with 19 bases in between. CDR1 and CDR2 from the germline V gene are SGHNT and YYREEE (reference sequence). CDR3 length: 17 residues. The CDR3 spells CASSRGGNLTPGNTIYF. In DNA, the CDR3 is TGTGCCAGCAGCCGGGGAGGGAATCTAACCCCTGGAAACACCATATATTTT.

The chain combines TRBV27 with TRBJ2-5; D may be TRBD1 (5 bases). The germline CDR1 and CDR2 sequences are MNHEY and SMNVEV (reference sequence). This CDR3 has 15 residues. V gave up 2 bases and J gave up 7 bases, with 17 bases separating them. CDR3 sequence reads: CASSLQGLQSGTQYF. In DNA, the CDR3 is TGTGCCAGCAGTTTACAGGGTCTCCAATCGGGGACCCAGTACTTC.

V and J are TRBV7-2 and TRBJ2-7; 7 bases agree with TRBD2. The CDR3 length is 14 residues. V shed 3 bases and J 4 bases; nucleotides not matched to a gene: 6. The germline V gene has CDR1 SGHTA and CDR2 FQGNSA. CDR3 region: CASSFDGGEYEQYF. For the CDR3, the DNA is TGTGCCAGCAGCTTTGATGGGGGGGAATACGAGCAGTACTTC.

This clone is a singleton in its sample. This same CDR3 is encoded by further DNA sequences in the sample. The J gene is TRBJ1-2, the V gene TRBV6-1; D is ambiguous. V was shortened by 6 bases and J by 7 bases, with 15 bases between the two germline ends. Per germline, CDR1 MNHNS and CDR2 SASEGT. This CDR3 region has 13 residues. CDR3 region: CASRGTEGLGYTF. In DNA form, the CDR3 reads TGTGCCAGCAGGGGAACGGAGGGCCTTGGCTACACCTTC.

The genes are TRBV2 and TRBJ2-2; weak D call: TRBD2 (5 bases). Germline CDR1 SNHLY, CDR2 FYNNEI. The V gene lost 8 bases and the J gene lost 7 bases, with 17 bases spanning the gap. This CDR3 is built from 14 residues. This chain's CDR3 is CASLLSEDFGELFF. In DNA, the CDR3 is TGTGCCAGCCTATTGTCGGAGGACTTCGGGGAGCTGTTTTTT.

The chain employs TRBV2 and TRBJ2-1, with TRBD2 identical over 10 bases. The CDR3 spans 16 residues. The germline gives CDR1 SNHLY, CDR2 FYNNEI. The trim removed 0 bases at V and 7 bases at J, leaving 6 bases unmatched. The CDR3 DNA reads TGTGCCAGCAGTGAAGCGCCGGGACTAGCGCTGAATGAGCAGTTCTTC. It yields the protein CASSEAPGLALNEQFF.

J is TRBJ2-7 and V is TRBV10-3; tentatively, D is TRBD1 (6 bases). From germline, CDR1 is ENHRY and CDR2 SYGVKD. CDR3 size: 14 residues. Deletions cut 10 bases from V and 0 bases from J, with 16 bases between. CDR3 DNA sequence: TGTGCCACCATACAGGGAGAGGGCTCCTACGAGCAGTACTTC. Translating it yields CATIQGEGSYEQYF.

The CDR3 reads CASSRRLAGLQKETQYF. Here the CDR3 DNA reads TGTGCCAGCAGCCGAAGGTTAGCGGGATTACAGAAAGAGACCCAGTACTTC. The chain recombines TRBV27 with TRBJ2-5; 8 bases fit TRBD2. CDR3 size: 17 residues. Unmatched junction bases numbered 15, after V lost 6 bases and J lost 3 bases. The germline gives CDR1 MNHEY, CDR2 SMNVEV (reference sequence).

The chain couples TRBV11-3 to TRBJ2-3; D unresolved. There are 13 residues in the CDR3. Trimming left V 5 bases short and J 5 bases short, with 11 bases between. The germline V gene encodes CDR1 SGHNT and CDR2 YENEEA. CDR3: CASSQLVEDTQYF. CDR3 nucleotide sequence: TGTGCCAGCAGCCAACTGGTTGAAGATACGCAGTATTTT. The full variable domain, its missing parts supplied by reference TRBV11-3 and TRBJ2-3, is EAGVVQSPRYKIIEKKQPVAFWCNPISGHNTLYWYLQNLGQGPELLIRYENEEAVDDSQLPKDRFSAERLKGVDSTLKIQPAELGDSAVYLCASSQLVEDTQYFGPGTRLTVL.

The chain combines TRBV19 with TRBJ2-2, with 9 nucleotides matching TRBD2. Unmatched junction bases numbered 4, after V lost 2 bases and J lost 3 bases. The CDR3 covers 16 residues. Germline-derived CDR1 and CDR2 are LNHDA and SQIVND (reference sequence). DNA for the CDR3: TGTGCCAGTAGTATATCAGCGGGAGGCGACACCGGGGAGCTGTTTTTT. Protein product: CASSISAGGDTGELFF. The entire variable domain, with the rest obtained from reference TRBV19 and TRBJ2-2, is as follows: DGGITQSPKYLFRKEGQNVTLSCEQNLNHDAMYWYRQDPGQGLRLIYYSQIVNDFQKGDIAEGYSVSREKKESFPLTVTSAQKNPTAFYLCASSISAGGDTGELFFGEGSRLTVL.

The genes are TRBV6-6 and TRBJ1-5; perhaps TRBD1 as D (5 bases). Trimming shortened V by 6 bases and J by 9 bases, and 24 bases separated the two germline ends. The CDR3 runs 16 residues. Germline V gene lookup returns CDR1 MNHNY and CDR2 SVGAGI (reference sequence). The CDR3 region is CASRERDDHGLWPQHF. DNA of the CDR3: TGTGCCAGCAGGGAAAGGGACGATCATGGACTATGGCCCCAGCATTTT.

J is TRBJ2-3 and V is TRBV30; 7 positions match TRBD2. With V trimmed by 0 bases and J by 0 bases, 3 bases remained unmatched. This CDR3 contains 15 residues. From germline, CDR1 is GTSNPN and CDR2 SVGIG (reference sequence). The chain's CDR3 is CAWSVGRESTDTQYF. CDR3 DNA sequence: TGTGCCTGGAGTGTAGGGCGGGAGAGCACAGATACGCAGTATTTT.

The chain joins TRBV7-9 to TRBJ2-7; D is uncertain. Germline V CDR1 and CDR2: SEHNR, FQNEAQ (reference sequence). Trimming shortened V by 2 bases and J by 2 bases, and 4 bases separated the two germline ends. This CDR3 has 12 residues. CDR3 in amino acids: CASSLTAYEQYF. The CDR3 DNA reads TGTGCCAGCAGCTTAACAGCCTACGAGCAGTACTTC.

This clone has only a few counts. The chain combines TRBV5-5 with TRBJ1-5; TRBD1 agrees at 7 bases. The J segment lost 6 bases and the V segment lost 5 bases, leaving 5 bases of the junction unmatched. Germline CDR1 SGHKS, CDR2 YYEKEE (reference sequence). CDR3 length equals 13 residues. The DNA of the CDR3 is TGTGCCAGCAGACTCTACAGGGGTCAGCCCCAGCATTTT. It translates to CASRLYRGQPQHF. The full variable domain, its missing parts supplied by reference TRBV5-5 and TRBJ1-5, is DAGVTQSPTHLIKTRGQQVTLRCSPISGHKSVSWYQQVLGQGPQFIFQYYEKEERGRGNFPDRFSARQFPNYSSELNVNALLLGDSALYLCASRLYRGQPQHFGDGTRLSIL.

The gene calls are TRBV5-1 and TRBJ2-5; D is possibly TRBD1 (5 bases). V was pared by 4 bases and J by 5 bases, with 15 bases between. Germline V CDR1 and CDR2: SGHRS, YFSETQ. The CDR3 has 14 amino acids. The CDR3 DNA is TGCGCCAGCAGCCAAGACAGTACCCCGGAGACCCAGTACTTC. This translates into CASSQDSTPETQYF. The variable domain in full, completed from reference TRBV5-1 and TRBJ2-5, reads KAGVTQTPRYLIKTRGQQVTLSCSPISGHRSVSWYQQTPGQGLQFLFEYFSETQRNKGNFPGRFSGRQFSNSRSEMNVSTLELGDSALYLCASSQDSTPETQYFGPGTRLLVL.

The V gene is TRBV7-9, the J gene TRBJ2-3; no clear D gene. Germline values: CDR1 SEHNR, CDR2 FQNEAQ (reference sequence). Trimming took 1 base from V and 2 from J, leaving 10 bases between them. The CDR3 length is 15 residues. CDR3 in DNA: TGTGCCAGCAGCTTAGGTCGAACAGACACAGATACGCAGTATTTT. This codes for CASSLGRTDTDTQYF.

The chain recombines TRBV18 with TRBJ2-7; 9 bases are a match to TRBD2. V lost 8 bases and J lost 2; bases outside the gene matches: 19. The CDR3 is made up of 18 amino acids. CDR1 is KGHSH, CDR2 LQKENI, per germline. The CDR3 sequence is CASTPFIKGASGTYEQYF. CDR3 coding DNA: TGTGCCAGCACCCCATTTATCAAAGGGGCTAGCGGGACCTACGAGCAGTACTTC.